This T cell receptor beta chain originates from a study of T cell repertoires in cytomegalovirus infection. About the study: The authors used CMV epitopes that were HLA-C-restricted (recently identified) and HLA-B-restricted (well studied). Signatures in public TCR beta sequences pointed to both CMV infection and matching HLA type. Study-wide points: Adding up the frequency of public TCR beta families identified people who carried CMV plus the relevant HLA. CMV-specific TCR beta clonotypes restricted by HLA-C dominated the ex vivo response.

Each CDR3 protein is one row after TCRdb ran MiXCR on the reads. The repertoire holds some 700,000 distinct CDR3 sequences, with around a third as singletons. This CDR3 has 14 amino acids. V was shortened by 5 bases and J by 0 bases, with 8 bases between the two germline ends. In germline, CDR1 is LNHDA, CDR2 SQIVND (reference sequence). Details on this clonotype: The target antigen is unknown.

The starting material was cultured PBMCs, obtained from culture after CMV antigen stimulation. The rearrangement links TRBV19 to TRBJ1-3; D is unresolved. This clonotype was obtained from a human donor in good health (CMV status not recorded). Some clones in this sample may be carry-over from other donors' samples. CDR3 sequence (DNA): TGTGCCAGTAGTGGGCCCAGCTCTGGAAACACCATATATTTT. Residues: CASSGPSSGNTIYF.